The entry below describes one T cell receptor beta chain. Antigen: not known. The data are from a study of T cell responses to AZD1222 COVID-19 vaccine. Study-wide points: Repertoire sampling occurred only after the peak T cell response. Reportedly, nearly half of unique spike TCRs recognized epitopes outside B.1.351/B.1.1.7 mutations. Vaccine-associated CD4 TCRs ranged over spike, dominating at 160-218 and 743-854. Seropositive at baseline were only a handful of AZD1222 recipients.

TCRdb's copy holds only in-frame clones and misses some; the assay was immunoSEQ multiplex PCR. The sample carries over 150,000 clones, roughly nine tenths recorded once. Germline CDR1 reads MNHEY; CDR2 reads SVGEGT. Trimming pared 5 bases from V and 1 base from J, leaving 6 bases between. This CDR3 has 14 amino acids. The sample in question was peripheral blood, obtained 28 days after the second AZD1222 dose. V and J are TRBV6-2 or TRBV6-3 and TRBJ2-6; unclear D gene. This clonotype originated in an adult who received the AZD1222 COVID-19 vaccine. The CDR3 here is CASSHSSGANVLTF. As DNA, the CDR3 is TGTGCCAGCAGTCATTCTTCTGGGGCCAACGTCCTGACTTTC.